The entry below describes one T cell receptor (beta chain). What it binds is not known. The data stem from a study of CD8+ T cells in alopecia areata. Points from the study as a whole: TCR sharing across patients was less clear than in mice, possibly HLA-related.

Peripheral blood, together with lesional scalp punch biopsies, was collected from alopecia areata patients. PBMCs were stained for CD3, CD4 and CD8, and CD4+ and CD8+ T cells were sorted. In germline, CDR1 is MNHNY, CDR2 SVGAGI (reference sequence). Trimming took 6 bases from V and 7 from J, leaving 13 bases between them. This CDR3 region has 12 residues. cDNA prepared by RNA extraction and subsequent reverse transcription served as the template for sequencing. Some clones are missing from TCRdb's copy, which holds only in-frame ones; the method was immunoSEQ multiplex PCR. The profile shows 150,000 to 200,000 clones, just under 60% of them singletons.

The receptor was derived from a human donor with alopecia areata. The chain uses TRBV6-6 and TRBJ2-7, with no clear D. The input for sequencing was CD4+ T cells sorted from blood, taken at week 0. The CDR3 DNA follows: TGTGCCAGCAGCCCCAAGGGAATAGAGCAGTACTTC. Translating gives CASSPKGIEQYF.